A selection of T cell receptor beta chains follows, all from one sample in a study of T-cell reconstitution after alpha-beta-depleted transplantation in children. TCRdb reprocessed the PCR reads via MiXCR and lists one record per CDR3 protein. Of 330,000 or so distinct CDR3 sequences listed, around a tenth were seen once; the top ten hold around 2.3%. This specimen was PBMCs from the stem cell graft donor, taken from the stem cell graft. The receptor set was obtained from a human donor who donated a stem cell graft to a child with acute lymphoblastic leukemia. Both conserved end residues are part of each CDR3. D genes are given only for firm matches. Not every row has a clone size; where given, it reads once, few, many or a size class.

D	J	size	V	CDR3	DNA
.	TRBJ1-4	few	TRBV4-3	CASSQDPFLGARDEKLFF	TGCGCCAGCAGCCAAGATCCGTTTCTAGGGGCGAGGGATGAAAAACTGTTTTTT
.	TRBJ2-3	few	TRBV28	CASSPLRERLRGDTQYF	TGTGCCAGCAGTCCGCTCCGAGAGCGGCTGAGGGGAGATACGCAGTATTTT
.	TRBJ2-7	.	TRBV21-1	CASSTRLAGLYTDSYEQYF	TGTGCCAGCAGCACCCGACTAGCGGGACTGTATACAGACTCCTACGAGCAGTACTTC
TRBD2	TRBJ2-7	few	TRBV11-3	CASSPRTSGYYEQYF	TGTGCCAGCAGCCCCCGGACTAGCGGGTACTACGAGCAGTACTTC
.	TRBJ2-3	few	TRBV7-9	CAPGGADTQYF	TGTGCCCCCGGGGGCGCAGATACGCAGTATTTT
.	TRBJ2-3	.	TRBV6-2/TRBV6-3	CASGARRGTQYF	TGTGCCAGCGGGGCCCGACGAGGTACGCAGTATTTT
TRBD2	TRBJ2-7	.	TRBV20-1	CSASRPSGTLDEQYF	TGCAGTGCTAGTCGGCCTAGCGGTACTTTGGACGAGCAGTACTTC
TRBD1	TRBJ1-4	few	TRBV7-9	CASRPGQGEKLFF	TGTGCCAGCAGACCCGGACAGGGGGAAAAACTGTTTTTT
.	TRBJ2-1	many	TRBV4-2	CASSQAASAGYSEQFF	TGTGCCAGCAGCCAAGCTGCTAGCGCGGGTTACAGTGAGCAGTTCTTC
TRBD2	TRBJ2-1	.	TRBV9	CASSFRLAGGPNEQFF	TGTGCCAGCAGCTTCCGACTAGCGGGAGGCCCAAATGAGCAGTTCTTC
.	TRBJ2-3	few	TRBV6-1	CASSEMAGSTDTQYF	TGTGCCAGCAGTGAAATGGCGGGGAGCACAGATACGCAGTATTTT
TRBD2	TRBJ2-7	many	TRBV20-1	CSARSYSSGSFYEQYF	TGCAGTGCTAGGTCCTATTCTAGCGGGAGTTTCTACGAGCAGTACTTC
.	TRBJ1-5	many	TRBV12-3/TRBV12-4	CASSPLGGRTTAQHF	TGTGCCAGCAGTCCCCTGGGGGGGCGGACTACAGCCCAGCATTTT
.	TRBJ1-4	.	TRBV4-3	CASSQDPGRVEKLFF	TGCGCCAGCAGCCAAGATCCGGGCCGCGTGGAAAAACTGTTTTTT
TRBD1	TRBJ1-5	.	TRBV6-2/TRBV6-3	CASMYRDRGASNQPQHF	TGTGCCAGCATGTACCGGGACAGGGGGGCCAGCAATCAGCCCCAGCATTTT
.	TRBJ2-2	many	TRBV4-1	CASSQDQWRGNTGELFF	TGCGCCAGCAGCCAAGATCAGTGGCGCGGAAACACCGGGGAGCTGTTTTTT
TRBD2	TRBJ2-1	few	TRBV12-3/TRBV12-4	CASSLVGSGRNEQFF	TGTGCCAGCAGTTTGGTCGGTAGCGGGAGGAATGAGCAGTTCTTC
TRBD2	TRBJ2-1	.	TRBV3-1	CASSQEPGGTLHNEQFF	TGTGCCAGCAGCCAAGAACCGGGGGGTACCCTACACAATGAGCAGTTCTTC
.	TRBJ2-1	.	TRBV10-3	CAIMGAADNEQFF	TGTGCCATCATGGGGGCCGCTGACAATGAGCAGTTCTTC
.	TRBJ2-7	many	TRBV7-2	CASSLGYLQKYEQYF	TGTGCCAGCAGCTTAGGCTACCTCCAAAAATACGAGCAGTACTTC
TRBD2	TRBJ2-1	.	TRBV5-1	CASSTIRLAGIYNEQFF	TGCGCCAGCAGCACAATACGACTAGCGGGGATCTACAATGAGCAGTTCTTC
.	TRBJ1-5	few	TRBV20-1	CSTNNGINQPQHF	TGCAGTACTAACAACGGAATAAATCAGCCCCAGCATTTT
TRBD1	TRBJ1-6	.	TRBV29-1	CSVPTAGTGIGSPLHF	TGCAGCGTTCCAACCGCCGGGACAGGGATAGGTTCACCCCTCCACTTT
.	TRBJ2-7	few	TRBV5-4	CASSFLGLPQHEQYF	TGTGCCAGCAGCTTTTTGGGACTTCCCCAGCACGAGCAGTACTTC
.	TRBJ2-1	few	TRBV5-1	CASSFVMDSYNEQFF	TGCGCCAGCAGCTTTGTAATGGACAGCTACAATGAGCAGTTCTTC
.	TRBJ2-1	few	TRBV7-9	CASSLAYRYNEQFF	TGTGCCAGCAGCTTAGCGTACCGCTACAATGAGCAGTTCTTC
TRBD2	TRBJ2-3	.	TRBV7-9	CASSSRQRESTDTQYF	TGTGCCAGCAGCTCTAGACAGCGGGAGAGCACAGATACGCAGTATTTT
.	TRBJ2-3	few	TRBV7-3	CASSSRDTTDTQYF	TGTGCCAGCAGCTCCAGGGACACCACAGATACGCAGTATTTT
.	TRBJ2-2	.	TRBV19	CASTLGVGELFF	TGTGCCAGTACGCTGGGAGTCGGGGAGCTGTTTTTT
.	TRBJ2-7	many	TRBV4-1	CASSQDAQIGGFIYASYEQYF	TGCGCCAGCAGCCAAGATGCCCAGATAGGTGGCTTCATCTACGCCTCCTACGAGCAGTACTTC
TRBD1	TRBJ1-5	few	TRBV3-1	CASSQDLQGARSQHF	TGTGCCAGCAGCCAAGATTTACAGGGGGCGAGGTCCCAGCATTTT
TRBD2	TRBJ2-5	few	TRBV24-1	CATSDRGLAGQETQYF	TGTGCCACCAGTGATCGCGGACTAGCGGGACAAGAGACCCAGTACTTC
TRBD1	TRBJ2-7	.	TRBV5-1	CASGTGLREQYF	TGCGCCAGCGGGACAGGGCTGAGGGAGCAGTACTTC